This passage covers 27 T cell receptor beta chains from one sample sequenced in a study of blood T cell repertoires in COVID-19. Clones were read by immunoSEQ multiplex PCR, and TCRdb kept only the in-frame ones, dropping some. The sample shows approximately 250,000 clones, over 65% of them seen only once. The specimen was peripheral blood. These receptors were collected from a man aged 55 to 70 who had recovered from COVID-19.

The chain carries TRBV7-2 and TRBJ1-6; 8 positions agree with TRBD1. CDR1 is SGHTA, CDR2 FQGNSA, per germline. V gave up 5 bases and J gave up 6 bases; unmatched junction bases: 6. There are 15 residues in the CDR3. CDR3 in DNA: TGTGCCAGCAGCGGCCGACAGGGGTCTAATTCACCCCTCCACTTT. Protein product: CASSGRQGSNSPLHF.

The chain has TRBV4-1 and TRBJ2-1, with 12 bases matching TRBD2. The CDR3 covers 18 residues. CDR1 and CDR2 from the germline V gene are MGHRA and YSYEKL. The V gene end was trimmed by 0 bases and the J gene end by 8 bases; junction bases not matched to a gene: 11. The CDR3 reads CASSQEGGPSGRGYEQFF. The CDR3 nucleotides are TGCGCCAGCAGCCAAGAAGGTGGCCCTAGCGGGAGGGGGTATGAGCAGTTCTTC.

The chain links TRBV7-9 to TRBJ2-1; a weak D match, TRBD2 (5 bases). Trimming removed 0 bases from V and 12 bases from J, with 15 bases in between. From germline, CDR1 is SEHNR and CDR2 FQNEAQ (reference sequence). CDR3 length equals 14 residues. The CDR3 protein is CASSLAQSTTRQFF. CDR3 nucleotide sequence: TGTGCCAGCAGCTTAGCGCAGTCGACTACCCGGCAGTTCTTC.

J is TRBJ1-1 and V is TRBV10-3; D possibly corresponds to TRBD1 (5 bases). The CDR3 spans 13 residues. Germline-derived CDR1 and CDR2 are ENHRY and SYGVKD. The V end was cut by 8 bases, the J end by 5 bases, with 15 bases between. For the CDR3, the DNA is TGTGCCATCTCGGGGGTGGGGATGACTGAAGCTTTCTTT. Its translation: CAISGVGMTEAFF.

The chain uses TRBV11-1 and TRBJ2-7; TRBD1 might be the D (6 bases). CDR1 SGHAT and CDR2 FQDESV come from the germline V gene (reference sequence). This CDR3 has 13 residues. V lost 5 bases and J 1 base, leaving 9 bases between the germline ends. This chain's CDR3 is CASSRGQSYEQYF. Written as DNA, the CDR3 is TGTGCCAGCAGCCGCGGACAGTCCTACGAGCAGTACTTC.

This clone has a handful of counts. The chain carries TRBV25-1 and TRBJ1-2; D unresolved. CDR1 MGHDK and CDR2 SYGVNS come from the germline V gene. CDR3 length: 13 amino acids. V lost 5 bases and J lost 6, with 13 bases in between. The CDR3 DNA reads as TGTGCCAGCAGTCCTCCCCAGGCGCATGGCTACACCTTC. Translating it yields CASSPPQAHGYTF.

The chain couples TRBV7-9 to TRBJ1-6; 8 nucleotides match TRBD1. The germline CDR1 and CDR2 sequences are SEHNR and FQNEAQ (reference sequence). The CDR3 has 15 amino acids. Trimming at V came to 5 bases and at J to 9 bases, leaving 9 bases not matched to a gene. This CDR3 reads CASSPTGGIASPLHF. DNA of the CDR3: TGTGCCAGCAGCCCTACAGGGGGTATTGCTTCACCCCTCCACTTT. Variable domain in full (rest from reference TRBV7-9 and TRBJ1-6): DTGVSQNPRHKITKRGQNVTFRCDPISEHNRLYWYRQTLGQGPEFLTYFQNEAQLEKSRLLSDRFSAERPKGSFSTLEIQRTEQGDSAMYLCASSPTGGIASPLHFGNGTRLTVT.

CDR3: CAIRTGDDSPLHF. As DNA, the CDR3 is TGTGCCATAAGGACAGGCGACGATTCACCCCTCCACTTT. This chain uses TRBV10-3 with TRBJ1-6, with 7 bases identical to TRBD1. The V segment lost 9 bases and the J segment 8 bases; nucleotides outside the gene matches: 7. CDR3 size: 13 residues. In germline, CDR1 is ENHRY, CDR2 SYGVKD.

The CDR3 loop is CASSYSSAGVADTQYF. The CDR3 region has the DNA TGTGCCAGCTCGTACTCCTCAGCGGGAGTAGCAGATACGCAGTATTTT. The chain recombines TRBV6-4 with TRBJ2-3; 8 bases align to TRBD2. V shed 8 bases and J 4 bases; nucleotides not matched to a gene: 14. The CDR3 is 16 amino acids. Germline V lookup: CDR1 MRHNA, CDR2 SNTAGT.

The rearrangement uses TRBV5-6 and TRBJ2-1, with unresolved D. The V gene lost 4 bases and the J gene lost 9 bases, with 17 bases spanning the gap. The CDR3 is made up of 14 amino acids. In germline, CDR1 is SGHDT, CDR2 YYEEEE. CDR3 in DNA: TGTGCCAGCAGCCGAGTGCTTCGGGTTCGTGAGCAGTTCTTC. Translated, it gives CASSRVLRVREQFF.

J is TRBJ1-5 and V is TRBV27; TRBD1 matches 9 bases. J gave up 5 bases and V 7 bases, and 3 bases lay outside the gene matches. The CDR3 spans 13 residues. The V gene's germline CDR1 is MNHEY and CDR2 SMNVEV (reference sequence). CDR3 loop: CASKRQGDQPQHF. The DNA of the CDR3 is TGTGCCAGCAAGAGACAGGGGGATCAGCCCCAGCATTTT.

This chain connects TRBV9 to TRBJ2-1, with a possible D match to TRBD1 (6 bases). Trimming cost V 7 bases and J 9 bases, with 11 bases left between them. This CDR3 has 11 amino acids. Per the germline V gene, CDR1 is SGDLS and CDR2 is YYNGEE. The CDR3 spells CASGGGGEQFF. DNA for the CDR3: TGTGCCAGCGGGGGCGGAGGTGAGCAGTTCTTC.

The chain joins TRBV6-1 to TRBJ2-1; 7 nucleotides match TRBD1. This CDR3 is 17 amino acids long. Per germline, CDR1 MNHNS and CDR2 SASEGT. Trimming at V came to 3 bases and at J to 2 bases, leaving 10 bases not matched to a gene. The CDR3 DNA reads TGTGCCAGCAGTGAGTACGCAGGGGGACCTCCCTACAATGAGCAGTTCTTC. Amino acids: CASSEYAGGPPYNEQFF.

The gene calls are TRBV3-1 (or the pseudogene TRBV3-2) and TRBJ1-1; D unresolved. V was pared by 0 bases and J by 5 bases, with 7 bases between. The CDR3 has 13 amino acids. Germline-derived CDR1 and CDR2 are LGHDT and YNNKEL (reference sequence). The CDR3 DNA sequence: TGTGCCAGCAGCCAAGATGAGGGAACTGAAGCTTTCTTT. This codes for CASSQDEGTEAFF.

The V call is TRBV5-1, the J call TRBJ1-2, with 7 bases that match TRBD1. There are 14 residues in the CDR3. After removal of 2 bases from V and 8 bases from J, the junction contained 9 bases not matched to a gene. Germline CDR1 SGHRS, CDR2 YFSETQ. CDR3 bases: TGCGCCAGCAGCTTAGAGACAGGGCTGAGCGGCTACACCTTC. Protein sequence: CASSLETGLSGYTF.

The chain has TRBV19 and TRBJ2-6, with D possibly matching TRBD1 (5 bases). V was shortened by 2 bases and J by 2 bases, with 7 bases between the two germline ends. The CDR3 totals 15 residues. CDR1 is LNHDA and CDR2 is SQIVND in the germline V gene (reference sequence). The CDR3 here is CASSIQGPGANVLTF. In DNA, the CDR3 is TGTGCCAGTAGTATACAGGGCCCTGGGGCCAACGTCCTGACTTTC.

The chain couples TRBV18 to TRBJ1-2, with D perhaps matching TRBD1 (6 bases). Germline assignment: CDR1 KGHSH and CDR2 LQKENI. The V end lost 3 bases, the J end lost 7 bases, and 15 bases lay between the germline ends. The CDR3 has 14 residues. The CDR3 DNA reads TGTGCCAGCTCACCCCAATCGACAGGCCGTGGCTACACCTTC. This gives the protein CASSPQSTGRGYTF.

The rearrangement uses TRBV27 and TRBJ2-2; D gene unclear. CDR1 is MNHEY and CDR2 is SMNVEV in the germline V gene (reference sequence). V was trimmed by 3 bases and J by 2 bases, leaving 7 bases between them. The CDR3 is made up of 14 amino acids. CDR3 amino acids: CASSFTVNTGELFF. In DNA form, the CDR3 reads TGTGCCAGCAGTTTCACAGTTAACACCGGGGAGCTGTTTTTT.

This sequence joins TRBV3-1 (or the pseudogene TRBV3-2) and TRBJ1-2; tentatively, D is TRBD1 (5 bases). The CDR3 is made up of 16 amino acids. V was clipped by 0 bases and J by 0 bases, with 11 bases between them. Looked up from germline, CDR1 is LGHDT and CDR2 is YNNKEL (reference sequence). In nucleotides, the CDR3 is TGTGCCAGCAGCCAAGATCTGGTGACAGCTAACTATGGCTACACCTTC. Encoded protein: CASSQDLVTANYGYTF.

The V and J genes are TRBV6-5 and TRBJ2-7, with D perhaps matching TRBD2 (6 bases). V lost 0 bases and J lost 6, with 18 bases in between. There are 16 residues in the CDR3. Germline assignment: CDR1 MNHEY and CDR2 SVGAGI. The CDR3 DNA reads as TGTGCCAGCAGTTACTCGAATGGAGGGCGGGACGGCGAGCAGTACTTC. It is translated as CASSYSNGGRDGEQYF.

The CDR3 loop reads CASAEEGPSYEQYF. CDR3 nucleotides: TGTGCCAGCGCCGAAGAGGGGCCCTCCTACGAGCAGTACTTC. The V gene is TRBV7-9, the J gene TRBJ2-7; D assignment may be TRBD1 or TRBD2 (5 bases each). The V end was cut by 8 bases, the J end by 0 bases, with 14 bases between. This CDR3 has 14 residues. Germline lookup yields CDR1 SEHNR and CDR2 FQNEAQ (reference sequence). Complete variable domain (other parts from reference TRBV7-9 and TRBJ2-7): DTGVSQNPRHKITKRGQNVTFRCDPISEHNRLYWYRQTLGQGPEFLTYFQNEAQLEKSRLLSDRFSAERPKGSFSTLEIQRTEQGDSAMYLCASAEEGPSYEQYFGPGTRLTVT.

The CDR3 reads CASSRAGETQYF. The CDR3 DNA sequence: TGTGCCAGCAGTCGGGCGGGGGAGACCCAGTACTTC. The chain combines TRBV12-3 or TRBV12-4 with TRBJ2-5; maybe TRBD2 (6 bases). V lost 5 bases and J 5 bases, leaving 9 bases between the germline ends. This CDR3 comprises 12 residues.

A few counts support this clone. CDR3: CASSATSMAGEKLFF. The CDR3 region has the DNA TGTGCCAGCAGCGCGACTTCAATGGCTGGGGAAAAACTGTTTTTT. The chain carries TRBV9 and TRBJ1-4, with D unresolved. In germline, CDR1 is SGDLS, CDR2 YYNGEE. The CDR3 has 15 amino acids. Trimming left V 3 bases short and J 8 bases short, with 17 bases between. The whole variable domain, remainder taken from reference TRBV9 and TRBJ1-4, is DSGVTQTPKHLITATGQRVTLRCSPRSGDLSVYWYQQSLDQGLQFLIQYYNGEERAKGNILERFSAQQFPDLHSELNLSSLELGDSALYFCASSATSMAGEKLFFGSGTQLSVL.

V gene TRBV11-2 combines with J gene TRBJ2-5; 9 bases are shared with TRBD2. The CDR3 contains 18 residues. Germline assignment: CDR1 SGHAT and CDR2 FQNNGV. V trimming: 1 base; J trimming: 4 bases; junction bases outside the gene matches: 13. The CDR3 DNA reads TGTGCCAGCAGCTTAGTAGCTAGCGGGATCGTTCAGGGAGAGACCCAGTACTTC. This codes for CASSLVASGIVQGETQYF.

J is TRBJ2-7 and V is TRBV28; D unclear. CDR1 is MDHEN, CDR2 SYDVKM, per germline. V was clipped by 8 bases and J by 2 bases, with 16 bases between them. The CDR3 runs to 14 residues. The CDR3 DNA sequence: TGTGCCAGCGCTACGCACCCCCTAACCTACGAGCAGTACTTC. As protein: CASATHPLTYEQYF.

This clone was observed a single time. One junction end does not reproduce the germline sequence, and a read error may be involved. The chain recombines TRBV6-4 with TRBJ2-1, with 7 nucleotides matching TRBD1. The germline V gene has CDR1 MRHNA and CDR2 SNTAGT. CDR3 length: 15 amino acids. CDR3: CAGSGDGTAYNEQFF. The DNA of the CDR3 is TGTGCCGGCAGTGGCGACGGGACAGCTTACAATGAGCAGTTCTTC.

The chain joins TRBV4-1 to TRBJ1-2; D unresolved. CDR3 length: 18 amino acids. Trimming removed 0 bases at V and 4 bases at J, with 21 bases between. Germline V gene lookup returns CDR1 MGHRA and CDR2 YSYEKL. DNA of the CDR3: TGCGCCAGCAGCCAAGATCTCCCCGGGGAGGCCCGTGGCTATGGCTACACCTTC. It is translated as CASSQDLPGEARGYGYTF.